The 23 T cell receptor beta chains presented below share a single source sample, sequenced in a study of T-cell reconstitution after alpha-beta-depleted transplantation in children (TCRdb year 2016). The sample's time point label is to be understood as: day 60 (about 2 months) after transplantation. The intended sense of this specimen's treatment or condition label: allogeneic hematopoietic cell transplantation with graft depleted of TCRalphabeta T cells and CD19 B cells. Receptor amplification or capture employed PCR. Sequencing was carried out with an Illumina HiSeq 2500. TCR libraries were prepared with molecular barcoding, using unique molecular identifiers to normalize TCRbeta repertoire quantification. TCRdb passed the public sequencing reads through fastp at Q25 and MiXCR, retaining productive beta sequences. Identical CDR3 protein sequences are pooled into one entry, listed with their most common genes and DNA. The sample records 19,000 or so distinct CDR3 sequences, under 15% of which are singletons. Approximately 35% of the sample lies in the top ten.

The material was PBMCs, mostly from graft donor cells, obtained 60 days after TCRalphabeta/CD19-depleted stem cell transplant. These receptors were collected from a female patient aged 2-15 years who had a stem cell transplant for congenital amegakaryocytic thrombocytopenia, so the T cells may come from the graft donor.

At least ten counts were recorded for this clonotype. The chain uses TRBV20-1 and TRBJ2-5; D unresolved. Germline loops: CDR1 DFQATT, CDR2 SNEGSKA (reference sequence). Trimming cost V 0 bases and J 4 bases, with 6 bases left between them. The CDR3 covers 12 residues. The CDR3: CSARDSGETQYF. The CDR3 DNA follows: TGCAGTGCTAGAGATTCAGGAGAGACCCAGTACTTC.

The chain employs TRBV19 and TRBJ1-5; no clear D gene. V lost 0 bases and J 2 bases, leaving 5 bases between the germline ends. From germline, CDR1 is LNHDA and CDR2 SQIVND (reference sequence). The CDR3 has 14 residues. This CDR3 is CASSIDGGNQPQHF. The DNA for the CDR3 is TGTGCCAGTAGTATAGACGGGGGCAATCAGCCCCAGCATTTT.

This clonotype showed up just a few times. The chain is built from TRBV20-1 and TRBJ2-3; no clear D gene. The CDR3 contains 16 residues. V lost 0 bases to trimming and J lost 2 bases, with 15 bases between them. Germline assignment: CDR1 DFQATT and CDR2 SNEGSKA (reference sequence). CDR3: CSARDTGPHFTDTQYF. The DNA for the CDR3 is TGCAGTGCTAGAGACACCGGACCACATTTCACAGATACGCAGTATTTT.

This clonotype occurred a few times. A read error may be the cause here, since a much bigger clone is one base away. The V and J genes are TRBV2 and TRBJ2-3; D uncertain. Germline CDR1 reads SNHLY; CDR2 reads FYNNEI. The CDR3 contains 11 residues. V lost 8 bases and J lost 6, with 9 bases in between. The CDR3 sequence is CASCPRDTQYF. The DNA for the CDR3 is TGTGCCAGCTGTCCCCGCGATACGCAGTATTTT. The complete variable domain, with remaining parts taken from reference TRBV2 and TRBJ2-3, reads EPEVTQTPSHQVTQMGQEVILRCVPISNHLYFYWYRQILGQKVEFLVSFYNNEISEKSEIFDDQFSVERPDGSNFTLKIRSTKLEDSAMYFCASCPRDTQYFGPGTRLTVL.

This clonotype was found many times. The chain links TRBV4-2 to TRBJ2-7; 7 nucleotides line up with TRBD2. The CDR3 runs 20 residues. CDR1 is LGHNA and CDR2 is YNFKEQ in the germline V gene. V lost 4 bases to trimming and J lost 3 bases; unmatched junction nucleotides: 24. The CDR3 spells CASSLEPSGLPSKAFYEQYF. CDR3 coding DNA: TGTGCCAGCAGCCTAGAGCCATCGGGACTACCTTCCAAGGCATTCTACGAGCAGTACTTC.

Regarding this clonotype: The junction shows a germline mismatch at one end, possibly a read error. The chain links TRBV5-1 to TRBJ2-2, with TRBD1 as a possible D gene (6 bases). The CDR3 covers 21 residues. Germline assignment: CDR1 SGHRS and CDR2 YFSETQ. The CDR3 DNA sequence: TGCGCCAGGAGCTCCAGGCAGGGGATGAGGTCCTCGCCTTTCCTTTGGGGGGAGCTGTTTTTT. Protein product: CARSSRQGMRSSPFLWGELFF.

This clonotype has at least ten counts. The rearrangement joins TRBV2 to TRBJ2-1, with D perhaps TRBD2 (5 bases). Germline CDR1 is SNHLY and CDR2 is FYNNEI. Trimming removed 4 bases at V and 8 bases at J, with 15 bases between. The CDR3 loop spans 14 amino acids. CDR3 in amino acids: CASSGSLARDEQFF. The CDR3 DNA sequence: TGTGCCAGCAGTGGGTCCCTAGCCCGCGATGAGCAGTTCTTC.

This clonotype has ten or more counts. The rearrangement joins TRBV25-1 to TRBJ1-5, with a weak D call TRBD1 (6 bases). The germline CDR1 and CDR2 sequences are MGHDK and SYGVNS. Trimming took off 3 bases at V and 7 bases at J, with 16 bases between the two ends. The CDR3 is made up of 15 amino acids. The CDR3 protein is CASSEGGRGEQPQHF. CDR3 nucleotides: TGTGCCAGCAGTGAGGGGGGCAGGGGAGAGCAGCCCCAGCATTTT.

This clonotype was seen at least ten times. This chain joins TRBV13 and TRBJ2-5; 7 nucleotides align to TRBD2. The germline V gene encodes CDR1 PRHDT and CDR2 FYEKMQ (reference sequence). V dropped 5 bases and J dropped 0; count of bases not matched to a gene: 9. The CDR3 contains 16 residues. The CDR3 coding sequence is TGTGCCAGCAGCCCCGGGACTAACCAGTACCAAGAGACCCAGTACTTC. Translating gives CASSPGTNQYQETQYF.

This clonotype is judged medium-sized. This sequence joins TRBV7-6 and TRBJ2-7, with 8 bases matching TRBD1. From germline, CDR1 is SGHVS and CDR2 FNYEAQ. V was clipped by 5 bases and J by 0 bases; unmatched bases: 6. This CDR3 region has 15 residues. CDR3 nucleotide sequence: TGTGCCAGCAGCCGAAGACAGGGGCACTCCTACGAGCAGTACTTC. Encoded protein: CASSRRQGHSYEQYF.

V usage is TRBV6-2 or TRBV6-3 and J usage is TRBJ2-2; TRBD2 aligns across 9 bases. This CDR3 has 13 residues. Unmatched junction bases numbered 4, after V lost 8 bases and J lost 6 bases. The germline V gene has CDR1 MNHEY and CDR2 SVGEGT. CDR3 sequence (DNA): TGTGCCAGCGTAGCGGGAGTGGCCGGGGAGCTGTTTTTT. It specifies CASVAGVAGELFF.

This clonotype was detected many times. CDR3 in amino acids: CSANLGGGGGTNTGELFF. In nucleotides, the CDR3 is TGCAGTGCCAACCTTGGAGGAGGGGGGGGGACGAACACCGGGGAGCTGTTTTTT. The rearrangement uses TRBV20-1 and TRBJ2-2; D may be TRBD2 (7 bases). The germline CDR1 and CDR2 sequences are DFQATT and SNEGSKA (reference sequence). This CDR3 comprises 18 residues. Between the trimmed V and J ends, which lost 6 bases and 0 bases, there was a span of 23 bases.

This clonotype appeared many times. In DNA form, the CDR3 reads TGTGCCAGCAGCCCCCGACTAGCGGGAGCTGGCGGGGAGCTGTTTTTT. Translating it yields CASSPRLAGAGGELFF. This rearrangement joins TRBV3-1 to TRBJ2-2; 12 nucleotides align to TRBD2. The CDR3 contains 16 residues. V lost 4 bases and J lost 7; bases outside the gene matches: 7. Germline V CDR1 and CDR2: LGHDT, YNNKEL (reference sequence).

The chain employs TRBV5-6 and TRBJ2-7; 7 nucleotides agree with TRBD2. Germline CDR1 SGHDT, CDR2 YYEEEE. The CDR3 consists of 13 residues. The V gene end was trimmed by 5 bases and the J gene end by 3 bases; junction bases not matched to a gene: 5. CDR3 DNA sequence: TGTGCCAGCAGTGGACTAGGGATCTACGAGCAGTACTTC. Residues: CASSGLGIYEQYF.

This clonotype was picked up many times. DNA of the CDR3: TGTGCCAGCAGTTTCCAAAGGGGTGCTGAAGCTTTCTTT. Translation gives CASSFQRGAEAFF. The V gene is TRBV27, the J gene TRBJ1-1; a weak D match, TRBD1 (5 bases). This CDR3 has 13 residues. V was trimmed by 3 bases and J by 6 bases, leaving 11 bases between them. Germline CDR1 and CDR2: MNHEY and SMNVEV (reference sequence).

This chain links TRBV10-2 with TRBJ2-2, with TRBD2 identical over 8 bases. The CDR3 runs 15 residues. Looked up from germline, CDR1 is WSHSY and CDR2 is SAAADI. The ends lost 10 bases at V and 7 bases at J; junction bases unmatched: 14. The CDR3 sequence is CATDPITSGVGELFF. DNA of the CDR3: TGCGCCACCGACCCCATAACTAGCGGAGTCGGGGAGCTGTTTTTT.

This clonotype appeared many times. The chain links TRBV2 to TRBJ2-5, with D perhaps assigned TRBD1 or TRBD2 (6 bases each). Germline V gene data show CDR1 as SNHLY and CDR2 as FYNNEI. The CDR3 spans 16 residues. V lost 0 bases and J lost 5, with 16 bases in between. The CDR3 nucleotides read TGTGCCAGCAGTGAAGCTCGATGGGGGGCGCGGGAGACCCAGTACTTC. Its protein is CASSEARWGARETQYF.

This clonotype was found many times. V usage is TRBV12-3 or TRBV12-4 and J usage is TRBJ2-5; D is perhaps TRBD2 (6 bases). V was shortened by 6 bases and J by 7 bases, with 18 bases between the two germline ends. The CDR3 sequence is 14 residues long. The CDR3 here is CASSPGGGEGTQYF. CDR3 in DNA: TGTGCCAGCAGCCCCGGAGGAGGGGAAGGGACCCAGTACTTC.

This clonotype was counted ten times or more. The rearrangement links TRBV19 to TRBJ1-6; D remains ambiguous. This CDR3 spans 14 amino acids. V was shortened by 3 bases and J by 8 bases, with 11 bases between the two germline ends. CDR1 is LNHDA and CDR2 is SQIVND in the germline V gene (reference sequence). The DNA of the CDR3 is TGTGCCAGTAGTATCGACCGAGGCTATTCACCCCTCCACTTT. Its protein is CASSIDRGYSPLHF.

This clonotype was counted ten times or more. V and J are TRBV20-1 and TRBJ2-3, with D perhaps TRBD2 (6 bases). This CDR3 contains 15 residues. The V gene's germline CDR1 is DFQATT and CDR2 SNEGSKA (reference sequence). V shed 1 base and J shed 4 bases, with 15 bases lying between them. Here the CDR3 reads CSARGSGFGADTQYF. The CDR3 DNA follows: TGCAGTGCTAGAGGAAGCGGGTTCGGGGCAGATACGCAGTATTTT.

There are many counts of this clonotype. The CDR3 region is CASIRLGGRDGYTF. The CDR3 nucleotides are TGTGCCAGCATTCGTCTAGGGGGAAGAGATGGCTACACCTTC. This chain uses TRBV12-3 or TRBV12-4 with TRBJ1-2; D is possibly TRBD1 (6 bases). The CDR3 is 14 amino acids. V lost 7 bases to trimming and J lost 6 bases, with 18 bases between them.

There are many counts of this clonotype. The chain has TRBV5-1 and TRBJ2-7, with 7 nucleotides matching TRBD1. Germline assignment: CDR1 SGHRS and CDR2 YFSETQ. The CDR3 has 16 residues. Trimming took 3 bases from V and 2 from J; bases not matched to a gene: 11. The CDR3 DNA follows: TGCGCCAGCAGCTCGGGGACAGCGCCGAATCCCTACGAGCAGTACTTC. Translation: CASSSGTAPNPYEQYF.

This clonotype was seen at least ten times. This chain connects TRBV7-2 to TRBJ2-2; perhaps TRBD1 as D (7 bases). Germline V CDR1 and CDR2: SGHTA, FQGNSA. This CDR3 region has 16 residues. V was cut by 2 bases and J by 1 base, with 11 bases left in between. The DNA for the CDR3 is TGTGCCAGCAGCTTAAGGAGGGGGCGGAACACCGGGGAGCTGTTTTTT. Translated: CASSLRRGRNTGELFF.